Sequencing of this T cell receptor beta chain was carried out in a study of cytomegalovirus exposure and HLA in healthy donors. About this clone: Its target is not known.

V lost 4 bases to trimming and J lost 4 bases; unmatched junction nucleotides: 5. The CDR3 sequence is 15 residues long. Looked up from germline, CDR1 is SEHNR and CDR2 is FQNEAQ (reference sequence). Whole-study findings and limits: According to reports, the classifier identified cytomegalovirus status with high specificity and sensitivity. Trimming of TCR beta V- and J-genes showed a link, identified in a later analysis, to a missense DCLRE1C variant.

PCR amplification relied on 60 Vbeta primers (plus 13 Jbeta primers). Libraries were prepared by immunoSEQ multiplex PCR; TCRdb keeps only in-frame clonotypes and omits some of them. Among hundreds of thousands of clones listed, roughly 79% were seen once. The V gene is TRBV7-9, the J gene TRBJ1-4; 8 nucleotides match TRBD1. The source is a male donor in good health and CMV-seronegative. Sequences were obtained from PBMCs. In DNA form, the CDR3 reads TGTGCCAGCAGCTCGCAGGGGGCCGGTAATGAAAAACTGTTTTTT. Residues: CASSSQGAGNEKLFF.